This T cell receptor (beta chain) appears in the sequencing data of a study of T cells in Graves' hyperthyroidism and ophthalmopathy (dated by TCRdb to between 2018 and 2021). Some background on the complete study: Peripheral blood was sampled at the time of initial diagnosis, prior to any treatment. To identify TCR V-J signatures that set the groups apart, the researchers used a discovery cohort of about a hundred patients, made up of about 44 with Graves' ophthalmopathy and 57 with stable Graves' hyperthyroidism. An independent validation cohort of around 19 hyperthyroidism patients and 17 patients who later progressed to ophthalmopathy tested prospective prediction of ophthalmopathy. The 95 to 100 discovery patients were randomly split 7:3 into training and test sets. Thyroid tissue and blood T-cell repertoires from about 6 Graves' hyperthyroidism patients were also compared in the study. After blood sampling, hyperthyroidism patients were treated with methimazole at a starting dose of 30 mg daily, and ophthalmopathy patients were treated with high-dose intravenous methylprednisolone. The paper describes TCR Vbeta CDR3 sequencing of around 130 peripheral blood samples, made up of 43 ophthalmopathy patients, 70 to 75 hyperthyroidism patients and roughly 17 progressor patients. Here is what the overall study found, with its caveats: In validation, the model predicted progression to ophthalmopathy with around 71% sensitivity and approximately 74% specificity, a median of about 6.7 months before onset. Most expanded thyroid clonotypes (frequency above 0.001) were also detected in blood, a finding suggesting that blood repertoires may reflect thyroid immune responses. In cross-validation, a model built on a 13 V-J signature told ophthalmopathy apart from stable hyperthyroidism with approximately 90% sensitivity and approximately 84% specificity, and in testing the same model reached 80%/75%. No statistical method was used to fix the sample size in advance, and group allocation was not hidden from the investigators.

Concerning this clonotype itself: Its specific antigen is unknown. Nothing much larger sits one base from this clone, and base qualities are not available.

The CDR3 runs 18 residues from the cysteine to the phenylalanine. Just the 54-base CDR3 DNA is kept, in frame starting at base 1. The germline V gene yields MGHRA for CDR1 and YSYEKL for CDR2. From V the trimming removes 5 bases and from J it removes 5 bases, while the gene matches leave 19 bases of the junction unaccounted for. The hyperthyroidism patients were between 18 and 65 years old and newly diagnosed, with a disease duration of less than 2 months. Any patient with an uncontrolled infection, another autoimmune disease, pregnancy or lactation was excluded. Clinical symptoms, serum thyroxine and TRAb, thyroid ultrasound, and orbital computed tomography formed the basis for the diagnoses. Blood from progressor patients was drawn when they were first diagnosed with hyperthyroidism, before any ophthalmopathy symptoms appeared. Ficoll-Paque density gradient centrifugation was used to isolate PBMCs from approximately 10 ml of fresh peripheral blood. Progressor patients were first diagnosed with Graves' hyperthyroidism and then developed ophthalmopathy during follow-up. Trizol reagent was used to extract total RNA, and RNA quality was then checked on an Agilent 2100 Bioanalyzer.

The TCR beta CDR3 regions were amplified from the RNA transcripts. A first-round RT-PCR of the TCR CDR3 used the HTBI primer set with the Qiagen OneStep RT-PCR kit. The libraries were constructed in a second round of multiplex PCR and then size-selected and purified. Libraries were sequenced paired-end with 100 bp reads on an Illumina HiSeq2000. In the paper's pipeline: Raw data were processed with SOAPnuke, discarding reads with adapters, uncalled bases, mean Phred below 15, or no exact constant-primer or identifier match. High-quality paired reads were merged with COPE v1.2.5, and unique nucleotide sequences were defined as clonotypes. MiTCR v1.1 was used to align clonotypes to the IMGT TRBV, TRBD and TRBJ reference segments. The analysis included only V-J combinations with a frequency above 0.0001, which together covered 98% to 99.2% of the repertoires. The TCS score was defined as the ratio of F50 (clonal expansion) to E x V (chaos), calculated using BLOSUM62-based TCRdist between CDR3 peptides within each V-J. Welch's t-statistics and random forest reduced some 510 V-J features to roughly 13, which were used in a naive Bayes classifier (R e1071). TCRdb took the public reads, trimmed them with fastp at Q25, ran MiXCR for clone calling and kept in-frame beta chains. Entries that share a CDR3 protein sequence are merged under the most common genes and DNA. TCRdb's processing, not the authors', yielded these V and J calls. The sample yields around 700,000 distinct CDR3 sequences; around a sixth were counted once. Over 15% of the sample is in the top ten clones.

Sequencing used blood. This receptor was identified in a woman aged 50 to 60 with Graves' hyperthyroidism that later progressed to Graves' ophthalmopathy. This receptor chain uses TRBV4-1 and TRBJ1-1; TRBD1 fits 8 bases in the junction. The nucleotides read TGCGCCAGCAGCACCCGAACCGCCCTAGGACAGGGCCGTACTGAAGCTTTCTTT. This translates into CASSTRTALGQGRTEAFF.